This T cell receptor beta chain derives from a study of T cell repertoires in cytomegalovirus infection. On the study more broadly: Indicated by public TCR beta signatures were CMV infection and matching HLA type. General study points: Ex vivo responses were dominated by HLA-C-restricted CMV-specific TCR beta clonotypes. Of the TCR beta families, the public ones yielded a cumulative frequency that identified carriers of CMV plus the relevant HLA.

To note about this clonotype: Its antigen is as yet unknown.

TCRdb itself ran the reads through MiXCR, one entry per CDR3 protein. The table records around 240,000 distinct CDR3 sequences, roughly 22% of them present only once. The CDR3 length is 13 residues. CDR1 is DFQATT, CDR2 SNEGSKA, per germline (reference sequence). Trimming took 1 base from V and 5 from J, leaving 11 bases between them. J is TRBJ2-5 and V is TRBV20-1, with D maybe TRBD2 (5 bases). This clonotype was sampled from a human donor in good health (CMV status not recorded). Some clones in this sample may be carry-over from other donors' samples. The sequenced sample consisted of CD8+ T cells from PBMCs. The chain's CDR3 is CSARGGSVETQYF. In nucleotides, the CDR3 is TGCAGTGCTAGAGGTGGGAGCGTGGAGACCCAGTACTTC.